Sequencing of this TCR beta chain was carried out in a study of blood T cell repertoires in COVID-19. Per the original methods: Scientists estimated how many nucleated cells there were by amplifying reference gene primers. Sequencing was performed with immunoSEQ multiplex PCR; in TCRdb, only in-frame clones are kept and a portion is missing. V and J calls and clone size follow that table, whereas D and trimming were derived from the DNA. In the table there are roughly 180,000 clones, around 84% of which are singletons. Germline CDR1 reads LNHDA; CDR2 reads SQIVND (reference sequence). The CDR3 length is 16 residues. With V trimmed by 3 bases and J by 6 bases, 10 bases remained unmatched.

The specimen was peripheral blood. The receptor's source is a woman between 45 and 65 years old with COVID-19, enrolled during active disease. The rearrangement joins TRBV19 to TRBJ2-3; 9 bases match TRBD2. The CDR3 coding sequence is TGTGCCAGTAGTATCGGTCTAGCGGGGCCCCCGGATACGCAGTATTTT. Its protein is CASSIGLAGPPDTQYF.